Here is one T cell receptor beta chain with its context. Its antigen remains unknown. TCRdb's copy holds only in-frame clones and misses some; the assay was immunoSEQ multiplex PCR. This table has roughly 150,000 clones, approximately 80% appearing once. Each and every patient relapsed after autologous stem cell transplantation, and patients got differing brentuximab vedotin exposure. Each best response was a complete response, a partial response or progressive disease. The record originates from a study of PD-1 blockade in classical Hodgkin lymphoma. The study's findings and limits: Healthy donors were reported to have higher baseline TCR diversity than newly diagnosed patients.

The CDR3 covers 15 residues. V shed 5 bases, J shed 5 bases, and the junction held 7 bases outside the gene matches. CDR1 and CDR2 (germline): MNHEY, SVGAGI. This material consisted of peripheral blood mononuclear cells (PBMCs), taken before the second cycle of nivolumab. The chain combines TRBV6-5 with TRBJ2-5; 11 bases match TRBD1. The receptor's source is a human donor with classical Hodgkin lymphoma. CDR3 coding DNA: TGTGCCAGCAGTCCTTTGGACAGGGGGCGTGAGACCCAGTACTTC. Translation gives CASSPLDRGRETQYF.